This TCR beta chain was found in a study of T cell repertoires in cytomegalovirus infection. In the study overall: Indications of both CMV infection and matching HLA type were provided by public TCR beta signatures.

TCRdb reprocessed the reads with MiXCR, giving one entry per CDR3 protein. The sample includes hundreds of thousands of distinct CDR3 sequences, about 30% of them seen just once. There are a few counts of this clonotype. Antigen: not known. The source was cultured PBMCs, collected from culture after CMV antigen stimulation. This sequence was found in a human donor in good health (CMV status not recorded). Some clones in this sample may be carry-over from other donors' samples.

For the CDR3, the DNA is TGTGCCAGCTCCCCGCGGGACAGGGTTGGCTACACCTTC. Encoded protein: CASSPRDRVGYTF. V usage is TRBV18 and J usage is TRBJ1-2; 9 bases map to TRBD1. Unmatched junction bases numbered 6, after V lost 6 bases and J lost 7 bases. Germline CDR1 reads KGHSH; CDR2 reads LQKENI. There are 13 residues in the CDR3. The variable domain in full, with the rest retrieved from reference TRBV18 and TRBJ1-2, is NAGVMQNPRHLVRRRGQEARLRCSPMKGHSHVYWYRQLPEEGLKFMVYLQKENIIDESGMPKERFSAEFPKEGPSILRIQQVVRGDSAAYFCASSPRDRVGYTFGSGTRLTVV.